This T cell receptor beta chain was profiled in a study of identical twins. V shed 8 bases and J shed 4 bases, with 12 bases lying between them. There are 13 residues in the CDR3. TCRdb redid the calling of the 5' RACE reads with MiXCR, one entry per CDR3 protein. The sample yields about 190,000 distinct CDR3 sequences, approximately 16% seen once. This clonotype was seen a few times. This same sample was also taken into another study, of T cells expressing NK-cell markers.

The receptor was isolated from a woman aged 18-29 years in good health. The V gene is TRBV12-3 or TRBV12-4, the J gene TRBJ1-3; D call uncertain. The sample consisted of CD8+ T cells sorted from blood. In nucleotides, the CDR3 is TGTGCCAGCCGATCGGGGTACGGAAACACCATATATTTT. Translation: CASRSGYGNTIYF.